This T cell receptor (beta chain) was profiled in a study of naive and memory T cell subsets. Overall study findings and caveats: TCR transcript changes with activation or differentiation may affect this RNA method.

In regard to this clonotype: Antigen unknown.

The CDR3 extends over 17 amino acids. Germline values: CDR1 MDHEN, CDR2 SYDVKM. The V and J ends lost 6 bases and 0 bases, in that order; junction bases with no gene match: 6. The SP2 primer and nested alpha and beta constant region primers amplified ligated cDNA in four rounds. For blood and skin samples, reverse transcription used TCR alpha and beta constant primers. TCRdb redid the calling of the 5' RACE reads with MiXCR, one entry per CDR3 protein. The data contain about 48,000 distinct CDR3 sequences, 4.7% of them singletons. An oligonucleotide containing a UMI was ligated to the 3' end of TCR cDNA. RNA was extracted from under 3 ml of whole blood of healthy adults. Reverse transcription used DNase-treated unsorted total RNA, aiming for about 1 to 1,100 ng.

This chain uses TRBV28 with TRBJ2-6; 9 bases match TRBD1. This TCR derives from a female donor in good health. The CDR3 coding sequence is TGTGCCAGCAGACCGGGACAGGGACGCTCTGGGGCCAACGTCCTGACTTTC. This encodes CASRPGQGRSGANVLTF. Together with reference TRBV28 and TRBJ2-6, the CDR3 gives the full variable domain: DVKVTQSSRYLVKRTGEKVFLECVQDMDHENMFWYRQDPGLGLRLIYFSYDVKMKEKGDIPEGYSVSREKKERFSLILESASTNQTSMYLCASRPGQGRSGANVLTFGAGSRLTVL.